Listed below are T cell receptor beta chains from one sample, sequenced in a study of blood T cell repertoires in COVID-19. TCRdb's copy holds only in-frame clones and misses some; the assay was immunoSEQ multiplex PCR. The data contain some 150,000 clones, approximately 90% of them seen just once; the ten biggest clones take up 3.5% to 4.5%. Input material: peripheral blood. The origin of the receptors is a woman aged 60 to 75 with active or convalescent COVID-19. Each CDR3 is given with its conserved first and last residue. D genes are given only for firm matches. Size is omitted from some rows. Given values are once, few, many or a class for expanded clones.

d_gene	v_gene	abundance	j_gene	CDR3aa	CDR3nt
-	TRBV10-3	-	TRBJ2-6	CAISESIGAGANVLTF	TGTGCCATCAGTGAGTCGATCGGGGCTGGGGCCAACGTCCTGACTTTC
-	TRBV7-2	-	TRBJ2-5	CASSLAGVGDTPGTQYF	TGTGCCAGCAGCTTAGCGGGAGTTGGGGACACCCCCGGGACCCAGTACTTC
-	TRBV10-3	-	TRBJ1-1	CAISVREGYTEAFF	TGTGCCATCAGTGTTAGGGAGGGTTACACTGAAGCTTTCTTT
-	TRBV4-3	-	TRBJ2-3	CASSQDALTGRDTQYF	TGCGCCAGCAGCCAAGATGCCTTGACAGGGAGGGATACGCAGTATTTT
-	TRBV7-2	-	TRBJ1-3	CASSPDSSGNTIYF	TGTGCCAGCAGCCCGGACAGCTCTGGAAACACCATATATTTT
TRBD2	TRBV4-3	-	TRBJ2-3	CASSFTTTSGGVQDTQYF	TGCGCCAGCAGCTTTACTACGACTAGCGGGGGGGTTCAAGATACGCAGTATTTT
-	TRBV30	once	TRBJ1-4	CACGWVGLNEKLFF	TGTGCCTGCGGTTGGGTGGGGCTTAATGAAAAACTGTTTTTT
-	TRBV6-2/TRBV6-3	-	TRBJ1-2	CASSSGYGYTF	TGTGCCAGCAGTTCCGGCTATGGCTACACCTTC
-	TRBV19	-	TRBJ1-6	CASSVGLFGAGGNSPLHF	TGTGCCAGTAGTGTGGGACTCTTTGGAGCGGGGGGTAATTCACCCCTCCACTTT
TRBD1	TRBV19	once	TRBJ1-1	CASSGQGVSNTEAFF	TGTGCCAGTAGCGGACAGGGAGTTTCGAACACTGAAGCTTTCTTT
TRBD1	TRBV12-3/TRBV12-4	-	TRBJ1-1	CASSLRQGAEAFF	TGTGCCAGCAGTTTAAGGCAGGGGGCAGAAGCTTTCTTT
-	TRBV5-1	-	TRBJ2-5	CASSQLGGGGQETQYF	TGCGCCAGCAGCCAGCTAGGGGGAGGGGGACAAGAGACCCAGTACTTC
-	TRBV10-3	-	TRBJ1-4	CAISEGGSLGEKLFF	TGTGCCATCAGTGAAGGGGGTAGTCTAGGGGAAAAACTGTTTTTT
TRBD1	TRBV29-1	-	TRBJ1-4	CSVDRTGDEKLFF	TGCAGCGTTGACAGGACAGGGGACGAAAAACTGTTTTTT
TRBD1	TRBV5-1	-	TRBJ1-6	CASNYGQGESPLHF	TGCGCCAGCAACTACGGACAGGGAGAATCACCCCTCCACTTT
-	TRBV10-3	-	TRBJ1-4	CAISGAYLNEKLFF	TGTGCCATCAGTGGGGCCTATCTTAATGAAAAACTGTTTTTT
-	TRBV10-3	-	TRBJ1-2	CAISDLTPGEAYGYTF	TGTGCCATCAGTGATTTAACTCCAGGGGAAGCCTATGGCTACACCTTC
TRBD1	TRBV5-5	-	TRBJ2-3	CASSKGQGADTQYF	TGTGCCAGCAGCAAGGGACAGGGGGCAGATACGCAGTATTTT
-	TRBV10-3	-	TRBJ1-1	CAISESPGNTEAFF	TGTGCCATCAGTGAGTCACCGGGGAACACTGAAGCTTTCTTT
TRBD1	TRBV18	-	TRBJ2-1	CASSPLRGQQAPNEQFF	TGTGCCAGCTCACCACTCCGGGGACAGCAGGCCCCAAATGAGCAGTTCTTC
TRBD1	TRBV27	-	TRBJ1-2	CASSPQTGGWFRGYTF	TGTGCCAGCAGTCCACAGACAGGGGGCTGGTTCCGTGGCTACACCTTC
TRBD2	TRBV7-2	-	TRBJ2-5	CASSIGLAGIQETQYF	TGTGCCAGCAGCATCGGACTAGCGGGGATCCAAGAGACCCAGTACTTC
-	TRBV6-5	-	TRBJ1-5	CASRPGAVNQPQHF	TGTGCCAGCAGACCCGGAGCAGTAAATCAGCCCCAGCATTTT
TRBD2	TRBV5-4	-	TRBJ2-1	CASSLQGAGGLAGEQFF	TGTGCCAGCAGCTTGCAGGGCGCGGGGGGGCTTGCGGGTGAGCAGTTCTTC
-	TRBV6-6	-	TRBJ1-1	CASSPGDKNTEAFF	TGTGCCAGCAGTCCAGGTGACAAGAACACTGAAGCTTTCTTT
-	TRBV30	-	TRBJ2-1	CAWSVVARAKVGEQFF	TGTGCCTGGAGTGTTGTAGCGCGTGCGAAGGTCGGTGAGCAGTTCTTC
-	TRBV10-2	-	TRBJ1-1	CASTQTFGTEAFF	TGCGCCTCGACCCAAACGTTCGGGACTGAAGCTTTCTTT
TRBD1	TRBV9	-	TRBJ1-3	CASSVVVWDRVLKESSGNTIYF	TGTGCCAGCAGCGTAGTTGTGTGGGACAGGGTTTTGAAAGAGAGCTCTGGAAACACCATATATTTT
TRBD1	TRBV4-1	once	TRBJ1-2	CASRLGGQANYGYTF	TGCGCCAGCAGACTGGGAGGACAGGCTAACTATGGCTACACCTTC
-	TRBV12-3/TRBV12-4	once	TRBJ1-2	CASRRGSYGYTF	TGTGCCAGCCGGCGGGGGTCGTATGGCTACACCTTC
TRBD1	TRBV6-1	-	TRBJ2-5	CASSGLDRTDEETQYF	TGTGCCAGCAGTGGATTGGACAGGACGGACGAAGAGACCCAGTACTTC
-	TRBV4-1	-	TRBJ1-2	CASSQDLSRDTLNYGYTF	TGCGCCAGCAGCCAAGATCTATCGAGGGACACCTTAAACTATGGCTACACCTTC
-	TRBV30	-	TRBJ2-1	CALDRTTSDEQFF	TGTGCCCTCGACAGGACCACGTCCGATGAGCAGTTCTTC
TRBD2	TRBV7-2	-	TRBJ2-5	CASSSGLAGGGETQYF	TGTGCCAGCAGCTCAGGACTAGCGGGGGGAGGGGAGACCCAGTACTTC
-	TRBV7-2	-	TRBJ1-1	CASSLDSRGNTEAFF	TGTGCCAGCAGCTTAGATTCCCGGGGGAACACTGAAGCTTTCTTT
-	TRBV4-1	-	TRBJ1-3	CASSQEPQTSSGNTIYF	TGCGCCAGCAGCCAAGAGCCACAGACCTCCTCTGGAAACACCATATATTTT
TRBD1	TRBV28	-	TRBJ1-3	CASSFRDRGEMAGNTIYF	TGTGCCAGCAGTTTCCGGGACAGGGGAGAGATGGCTGGAAACACCATATATTTT
TRBD1	TRBV3-1/TRBV3-2	-	TRBJ1-5	CASSLGTGSQPQHF	TGTGCCAGCAGCCTCGGGACAGGGTCTCAGCCCCAGCATTTT
-	TRBV6-1	-	TRBJ1-1	CASSGYRTTLKNTEAFF	TGTGCCAGCAGTGGTTACAGGACGACCCTGAAGAACACTGAAGCTTTCTTT
TRBD1	TRBV7-9	-	TRBJ1-4	CASSSASGGSFNEKLFF	TGTGCCAGCAGCTCCGCCTCAGGGGGCTCCTTTAATGAAAAACTGTTTTTT
-	TRBV6-8	few	TRBJ1-6	CAIDVWESPLHF	TGTGCCATCGACGTATGGGAGTCACCCCTCCACTTT
TRBD1	TRBV3-1/TRBV3-2	-	TRBJ1-1	CASSTGQGASEAFF	TGTGCCAGCAGCACAGGACAGGGGGCCTCTGAAGCTTTCTTT
TRBD2	TRBV7-2	once	TRBJ2-3	CASSLGLPPDTQYF	TGTGCCAGCAGCTTGGGACTACCACCAGATACGCAGTATTTT
-	TRBV7-2	-	TRBJ2-2	CASSPSHEKSGELFF	TGTGCCAGCAGCCCCTCCCATGAGAAATCCGGGGAGCTGTTTTTT
-	TRBV19	-	TRBJ1-1	CAAMAGGYNTEAFF	TGTGCCGCCATGGCCGGGGGGTATAACACTGAAGCTTTCTTT
-	TRBV6-2/TRBV6-3	-	TRBJ1-1	CASSRIQDNTEAFF	TGTGCCAGCAGTCGTATACAGGACAACACTGAAGCTTTCTTT
-	TRBV10-3	-	TRBJ2-5	CAISESRGSEETQYF	TGTGCCATCAGTGAGTCTCGGGGTAGCGAAGAGACCCAGTACTTC
-	TRBV27	-	TRBJ1-2	CASSPQGVYVSYTF	TGTGCCAGCAGCCCTCAAGGAGTCTACGTCAGCTACACCTTC
-	TRBV29-1	few	TRBJ1-3	CSVIPQGSGNTIYF	TGCAGCGTCATCCCACAGGGATCTGGAAACACCATATATTTT